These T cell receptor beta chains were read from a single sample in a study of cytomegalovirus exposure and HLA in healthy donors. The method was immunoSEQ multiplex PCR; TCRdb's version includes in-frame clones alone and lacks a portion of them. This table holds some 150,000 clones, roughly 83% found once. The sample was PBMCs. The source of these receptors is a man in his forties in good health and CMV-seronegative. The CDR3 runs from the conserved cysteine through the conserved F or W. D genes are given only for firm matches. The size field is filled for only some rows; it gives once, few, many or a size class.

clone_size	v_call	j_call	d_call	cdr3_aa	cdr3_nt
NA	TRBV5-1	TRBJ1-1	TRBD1	CASSPVRTGSTEAFF	TGCGCCAGCAGCCCGGTTCGGACAGGGTCTACTGAAGCTTTCTTT
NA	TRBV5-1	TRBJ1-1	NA	CASSLGRVNTEAFF	TGCGCCAGCAGCCTGGGGAGGGTGAACACTGAAGCTTTCTTT
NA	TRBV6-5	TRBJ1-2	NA	CASSLLVGGGYGYTF	TGTGCCAGCAGTCTACTGGTGGGGGGGGGCTATGGCTACACCTTC
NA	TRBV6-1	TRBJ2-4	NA	CASSERSAGKNIQYF	TGTGCCAGCAGTGAACGGTCGGCAGGGAAAAACATTCAGTACTTC
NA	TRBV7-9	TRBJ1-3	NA	CASSLVPSSGNTIYF	TGTGCCAGCAGCTTAGTCCCCTCCTCTGGAAACACCATATATTTT
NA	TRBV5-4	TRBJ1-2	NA	CASSSPRGRLDGYTF	TGTGCCAGCAGCAGCCCGCGGGGGAGGCTGGATGGCTACACCTTC
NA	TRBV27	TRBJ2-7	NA	CASSPRGFGEQYF	TGTGCCAGCAGCCCAAGAGGGTTCGGCGAGCAGTACTTC
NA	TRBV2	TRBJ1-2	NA	CASSDLQGTRDGYTF	TGTGCCAGCAGTGACTTGCAGGGGACAAGGGATGGCTACACCTTC
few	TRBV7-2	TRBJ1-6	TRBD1	CASSRNQQGGSPLHF	TGTGCCAGCAGCCGAAACCAACAGGGGGGTTCACCCCTCCACTTT
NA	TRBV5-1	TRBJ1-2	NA	CASSLGGTSPGNGYTF	TGCGCCAGCAGCTTGGGGGGCACATCCCCCGGAAATGGCTACACCTTC
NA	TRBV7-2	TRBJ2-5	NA	CASSPREWETQYF	TGTGCCAGCAGCCCCCGGGAATGGGAGACCCAGTACTTC
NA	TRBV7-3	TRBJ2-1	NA	CASSLTGGYNEQFF	TGTGCCAGCAGCTTAACGGGAGGCTACAATGAGCAGTTCTTC
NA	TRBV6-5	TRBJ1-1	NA	CASSPTTLNTEAFF	TGTGCCAGCAGTCCCACTACTCTGAACACTGAAGCTTTCTTT
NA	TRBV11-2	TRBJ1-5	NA	CASSLGGSVRSNQPQHF	TGTGCCAGCAGCTTAGGGGGTAGCGTCAGGAGCAATCAGCCCCAGCATTTT
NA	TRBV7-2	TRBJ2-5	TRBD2	CASSSVAGGGGETQYF	TGTGCCAGCAGCTCCGTAGCGGGGGGTGGGGGGGAGACCCAGTACTTC
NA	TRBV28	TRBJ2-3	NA	CASSKGIRTDTQYF	TGTGCCAGCAGTAAGGGGATACGCACAGATACGCAGTATTTT
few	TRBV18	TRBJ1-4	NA	CASSPPVSQPSEKLFF	TGTGCCAGCTCACCACCGGTCTCCCAACCGAGTGAAAAACTGTTTTTT
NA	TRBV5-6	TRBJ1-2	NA	CASSHRLQGPTAGYTF	TGTGCCAGCAGCCACCGATTACAGGGACCTACGGCTGGCTACACCTTC
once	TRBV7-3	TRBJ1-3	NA	CASSLTGLSSGNTIYF	TGTGCCAGCAGCTTAACGGGCCTTTCCTCTGGAAACACCATATATTTT
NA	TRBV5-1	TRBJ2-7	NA	CASSLDAGGRSSYEQYF	TGCGCCAGCAGCTTGGATGCCGGGGGGCGGAGCTCCTACGAGCAGTACTTC
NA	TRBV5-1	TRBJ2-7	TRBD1	CASSLGQGAPYEQYF	TGCGCCAGCAGCTTGGGTCAGGGGGCCCCCTACGAGCAGTACTTC
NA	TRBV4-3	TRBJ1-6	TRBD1	CASSLGQSNSPLHF	TGCGCCAGCAGCCTGGGACAGTCTAATTCACCCCTCCACTTT
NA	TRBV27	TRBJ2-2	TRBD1	CASKTGTGYTGELFF	TGTGCCAGCAAAACCGGGACAGGGTACACCGGGGAGCTGTTTTTT
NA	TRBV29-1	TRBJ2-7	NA	CSVRGQTFGAEQYF	TGCAGCGTGCGCGGACAGACATTCGGGGCCGAGCAGTACTTC
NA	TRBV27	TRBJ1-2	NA	CASRLTGTYGYTF	TGTGCCAGCAGGCTAACCGGGACATATGGCTACACCTTC
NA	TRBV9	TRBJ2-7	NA	CASSSPRDKSSYEQYF	TGTGCCAGCAGCTCTCCAAGGGACAAGAGCTCCTACGAGCAGTACTTC
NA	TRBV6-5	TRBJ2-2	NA	CASSYLGGYTGELFF	TGTGCCAGCAGTTACCTGGGAGGTTACACCGGGGAGCTGTTTTTT
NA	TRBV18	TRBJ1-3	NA	CASSPPVRRNTIYF	TGTGCCAGCTCACCACCGGTGCGAAGAAACACCATATATTTT
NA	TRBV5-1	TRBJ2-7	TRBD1	CASSLEQGAWEQYF	TGCGCCAGCAGCTTGGAACAGGGGGCGTGGGAGCAGTACTTC
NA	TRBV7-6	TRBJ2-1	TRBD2	CASSSEAGAYNEQFF	TGTGCCAGCAGCTCAGAGGCGGGAGCCTACAATGAGCAGTTCTTC
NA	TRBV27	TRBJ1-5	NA	CASRRGGGSQPQHF	TGTGCCAGCAGACGAGGAGGTGGCAGTCAGCCCCAGCATTTT
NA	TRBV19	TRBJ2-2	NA	CASSRASEAGELFF	TGTGCCAGTAGTAGGGCTAGCGAGGCCGGGGAGCTGTTTTTT
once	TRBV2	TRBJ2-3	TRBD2	CASSVASSGGTSTDTQYF	TGTGCCAGCAGTGTGGCGTCTAGCGGGGGAACTAGCACAGATACGCAGTATTTT
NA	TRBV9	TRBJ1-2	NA	CASSVVETGNWYGYTF	TGTGCCAGCAGCGTAGTCGAAACAGGGAATTGGTATGGCTACACCTTC
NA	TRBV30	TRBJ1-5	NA	CAWNLFRVNQPQHF	TGTGCCTGGAATTTATTCAGGGTTAATCAGCCCCAGCATTTT
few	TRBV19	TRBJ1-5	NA	CASDQGQISNQPQHF	TGTGCCAGTGACCAGGGGCAGATTAGCAATCAGCCCCAGCATTTT
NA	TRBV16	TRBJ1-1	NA	CASSQSTGWVRTEAFF	TGTGCCAGCAGCCAATCTACAGGGTGGGTAAGGACTGAAGCTTTCTTT
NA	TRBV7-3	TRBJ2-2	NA	CASSPTGTIADTGELFF	TGTGCCAGCAGCCCTACAGGGACTATTGCTGACACCGGGGAGCTGTTTTTT
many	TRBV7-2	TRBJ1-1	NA	CASSLGIIVQGGPEAFF	TGTGCCAGCAGCTTAGGAATCATAGTGCAGGGCGGCCCTGAAGCTTTCTTT
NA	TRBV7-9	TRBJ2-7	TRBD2	CASSLGGFLAGAIEQYF	TGTGCCAGCAGCTTAGGGGGATTTCTAGCGGGAGCGATCGAGCAGTACTTC
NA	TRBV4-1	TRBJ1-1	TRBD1	CASSHPRDRGTEAFF	TGCGCCAGCAGCCACCCAAGGGACAGGGGGACTGAAGCTTTCTTT
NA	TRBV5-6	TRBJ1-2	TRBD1	CASSLGAGGSYGYTF	TGTGCCAGCAGCTTGGGGGCAGGGGGTTCGTATGGCTACACCTTC
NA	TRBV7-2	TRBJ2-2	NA	CASSLHGYTGELFF	TGTGCCAGCAGCTTACACGGTTACACCGGGGAGCTGTTTTTT
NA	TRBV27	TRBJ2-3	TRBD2	CASSLWIAGGLPDTQYF	TGTGCCAGCAGTTTATGGATAGCGGGAGGGCTGCCGGATACGCAGTATTTT
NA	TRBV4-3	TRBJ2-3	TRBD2	CASSLLAGATDTQYF	TGCGCCAGCAGCCTCCTAGCGGGAGCAACAGATACGCAGTATTTT
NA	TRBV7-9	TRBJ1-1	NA	CASSLVQGSGVFGTEAFF	TGTGCCAGCAGCTTAGTACAAGGGAGCGGGGTTTTCGGCACTGAAGCTTTCTTT
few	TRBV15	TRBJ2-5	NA	CATSRGLRGAGGTQYF	TGTGCCACCAGCAGGGGACTCAGGGGGGCTGGGGGGACCCAGTACTTC
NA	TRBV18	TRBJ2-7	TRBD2	CASAGTNIYEQYF	TGTGCCAGCGCCGGGACTAACATCTACGAGCAGTACTTC
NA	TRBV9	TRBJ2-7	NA	CASSPNEAYYEQYF	TGTGCCAGCAGCCCCAATGAAGCGTACTACGAGCAGTACTTC
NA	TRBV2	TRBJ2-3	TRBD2	CASRILAGSDTQYF	TGTGCCAGCAGGATACTAGCGGGAAGCGATACGCAGTATTTT